This T cell receptor beta chain was profiled in a study of human T cells and chemical hapten exposure. Study overall: In the approximately 24-week study, patients were dosed weekly with diphenylcyclopropenone on the scalp throughout.

TCRdb redid the calling of the RACE reads with MiXCR, one entry per CDR3 protein. The data contain 75,000 to 100,000 distinct CDR3 sequences, roughly a tenth of them singletons. The V and J ends lost 5 bases and 4 bases, in that order; junction bases with no gene match: 10. From germline, CDR1 is DFQATT and CDR2 SNEGSKA (reference sequence). This CDR3 comprises 16 residues. Documented time point: patch test 1, 2 weeks after DPC sensitization. Documented treatment: therapeutic diphenylcyclopropenone sensitization with weekly scalp DPC. This clonotype was detected a few times. The source was whole blood, collected in connection with sensitization to the hapten diphenylcyclopropenone (DPC). This chain connects TRBV20-1 to TRBJ2-5; 13 bases fit TRBD2. The sequence was collected from a man aged 40-55 years with alopecia areata. Some clones in this sample may be carry-over from other donors' samples. This CDR3 is CSAGGGTSGIRETQYF. Here the CDR3 DNA reads TGCAGTGCTGGAGGGGGGACTAGCGGGATAAGAGAGACCCAGTACTTC.